The rows below give T cell receptor beta chains drawn from one sample of a study of blood T cell repertoires in COVID-19. The protocol was immunoSEQ multiplex PCR, while the TCRdb copy is restricted to in-frame clones and leaves out a portion. The sample has about 200,000 clones, about 79% seen once. Sequencing was carried out using peripheral blood. These receptors all stem from a human donor in a cohort sampled during active COVID-19. Each CDR3 is given with its conserved first and last residue. The D gene is left open where the match is weak. Not all rows give a size; the values are once, few, many and, for expanded clones, a class.

TRBV29-1	TRBJ2-5	TRBD2	NA	18	CSVEGWQASGSFWETQYF	TGCAGCGTCGAGGGTTGGCAGGCTAGCGGGAGTTTCTGGGAGACCCAGTACTTC
TRBV9	TRBJ2-1	TRBD2	NA	19	CASSATGLAGGPGPNEQFF	TGTGCCAGCAGCGCGACGGGACTAGCGGGAGGCCCGGGGCCCAATGAGCAGTTCTTC
TRBV28	TRBJ1-6	NA	few	14	CASTRSSYNSPLHF	TGTGCCAGCACGAGGTCCTCCTATAATTCACCCCTCCACTTT
TRBV6-6	TRBJ2-2	NA	NA	16	CASSYWGSPNTGELFF	TGTGCCAGCAGTTACTGGGGCAGCCCGAACACCGGGGAGCTGTTTTTT
TRBV28	TRBJ2-1	TRBD2	NA	16	CASRSPGLADHNEQFF	TGTGCCAGCAGGTCCCCGGGACTAGCGGACCACAATGAGCAGTTCTTC
TRBV27	TRBJ2-7	TRBD2	NA	15	CASSQIPGLAYEQYF	TGTGCCAGCAGTCAGATTCCGGGACTAGCCTACGAGCAGTACTTC
TRBV5-1	TRBJ2-7	NA	NA	15	CASSSPGQDSYEQYF	TGCGCCAGCAGCTCTCCGGGACAAGACTCCTACGAGCAGTACTTC
TRBV19	TRBJ2-2	TRBD2	few	16	CASSTSSGREAGELFF	TGTGCCAGTAGTACAAGTAGCGGGAGGGAGGCCGGGGAGCTGTTTTTT
TRBV2	TRBJ1-2	TRBD1	NA	16	CASSEWDREGNYGYTF	TGTGCCAGCAGTGAATGGGACAGGGAGGGGAACTATGGCTACACCTTC
TRBV5-1	TRBJ2-2	TRBD2	NA	15	CASGLAGPNTGELFF	TGCGCCAGCGGGCTAGCGGGGCCGAACACCGGGGAGCTGTTTTTT
TRBV7-6	TRBJ1-3	NA	NA	15	CASSASRSSGNTIYF	TGTGCCAGCTCAGCTTCGAGGAGCTCTGGAAACACCATATATTTT
TRBV3-1/TRBV3-2	TRBJ2-5	TRBD1	few	14	CASSRQGPRETQYF	TGTGCCAGCAGCCGACAGGGGCCCAGGGAGACCCAGTACTTC
TRBV27	TRBJ2-1	NA	NA	14	CASSLQGFYNEQFF	TGTGCCAGCAGTTTACAGGGCTTCTACAATGAGCAGTTCTTC
TRBV4-1	TRBJ2-5	TRBD2	NA	16	CASRPLASGGGETQYF	TGCGCCAGCCGCCCGCTGGCTAGCGGGGGAGGAGAGACCCAGTACTTC
TRBV19	TRBJ2-4	TRBD1	few	15	CASSPPGTGENIQYF	TGTGCCAGTAGTCCTCCTGGGACAGGGGAAAACATTCAGTACTTC
TRBV5-1	TRBJ2-1	TRBD2	NA	13	CASGLAGPNEQFF	TGCGCCAGCGGACTAGCGGGACCCAATGAGCAGTTCTTC
TRBV12-3/TRBV12-4	TRBJ1-2	NA	NA	12	CASKDSSYGYTF	TGTGCCAGCAAGGACAGCTCCTATGGCTACACCTTC
TRBV7-2	TRBJ2-5	TRBD1	NA	13	CASSLDRRETQYF	TGTGCCAGCAGCTTGGACAGGCGAGAGACCCAGTACTTC
TRBV28	TRBJ2-7	NA	NA	16	CASSPSGHRGHYQQYF	TGTGCCAGCAGTCCTTCGGGACACCGGGGACACTACCAGCAGTACTTC
TRBV18	TRBJ1-2	NA	NA	13	CASKGAGYYGYTF	TGTGCCAGCAAAGGGGCCGGATACTATGGCTACACCTTC
TRBV14	TRBJ2-7	TRBD1	NA	15	CASSQGTGPTYEQYF	TGTGCCAGCAGCCAAGGGACAGGGCCGACCTACGAGCAGTACTTC
TRBV7-9	TRBJ1-5	TRBD1	once	15	CASSAQGAGNQPQHF	TGTGCCAGCAGCGCACAGGGGGCTGGCAATCAGCCCCAGCATTTT
TRBV19	TRBJ2-7	NA	NA	15	CASSIVGGSSYEQYF	TGTGCCAGTAGTATAGTAGGGGGAAGCTCCTACGAGCAGTACTTC
TRBV11-1	TRBJ2-7	TRBD1	NA	14	CASSRTGQSYEQYF	TGTGCCAGCAGCAGGACGGGACAGTCCTACGAGCAGTACTTC
TRBV27	TRBJ1-5	NA	many	15	CASRALGQSNQPQHF	TGTGCCAGCAGGGCCCTAGGACAGTCCAATCAGCCCCAGCATTTT
TRBV28	TRBJ1-2	TRBD1	NA	15	CASSNKTGAVYGYTF	TGTGCCAGCAGTAATAAAACAGGGGCCGTCTATGGCTACACCTTC
TRBV30	TRBJ2-2	TRBD1	NA	13	CAWSSGGTRELFF	TGTGCCTGGAGCTCAGGGGGTACCCGGGAGCTGTTTTTT
TRBV29-1	TRBJ2-2	TRBD1	NA	12	CSVSRGTGELFF	TGCAGCGTCTCCAGGGGGACCGGGGAGCTGTTTTTT
TRBV27	TRBJ1-5	TRBD1	few	13	CASRQGAGQPQHF	TGTGCCAGCAGACAGGGGGCTGGTCAGCCCCAGCATTTT
TRBV27	TRBJ1-3	NA	NA	17	CASSLPTGKSSGNTIYF	TGTGCCAGCAGTTTACCCACAGGGAAGAGCTCTGGAAACACCATATATTTT
TRBV7-9	TRBJ2-7	NA	NA	14	CASSLNSDRNEQYF	TGTGCCAGCAGCTTAAATAGTGACAGGAACGAGCAGTACTTC
TRBV4-1	TRBJ2-7	NA	NA	15	CASSQGPAGPYEQYF	TGCGCCAGCAGCCAAGGGCCCGCGGGGCCCTACGAGCAGTACTTC
TRBV6-2/TRBV6-3	TRBJ1-5	NA	NA	13	CASSYLENQPQHF	TGTGCCAGCAGTTACTTGGAGAATCAGCCCCAGCATTTT
TRBV19	TRBJ1-2	NA	NA	18	CASSIDTRMVGGRYGYTF	TGTGCCAGTAGTATAGATACCCGGATGGTTGGGGGCAGATATGGCTACACCTTC
TRBV5-1	TRBJ1-2	NA	NA	12	CASSLDPPRYTF	TGCGCCAGCAGCTTGGATCCGCCCCGGTACACCTTC
TRBV6-1	TRBJ2-7	TRBD2	NA	16	CASSEVEASGSYEQYF	TGTGCCAGCAGTGAAGTTGAGGCTAGCGGGAGTTACGAGCAGTACTTC
TRBV10-3	TRBJ2-7	TRBD1	NA	17	CAISESEGGGSTYEQYF	TGTGCCATCAGTGAGTCCGAAGGGGGCGGGTCAACCTACGAGCAGTACTTC
TRBV19	TRBJ1-5	NA	NA	16	CASQLRDKGLNQPQHF	TGTGCCAGCCAGCTCCGGGACAAGGGGCTCAATCAGCCCCAGCATTTT
TRBV18	TRBJ2-1	TRBD2	NA	17	CASSPLGLAGVYNEQFF	TGTGCCAGCTCACCGTTGGGACTAGCGGGAGTATACAATGAGCAGTTCTTC
TRBV4-1	TRBJ2-7	NA	NA	13	CASSQEVSYEQYF	TGCGCCAGCAGCCAAGAAGTTAGCTACGAGCAGTACTTC
TRBV28	TRBJ2-2	TRBD1	NA	14	CASSLLQGAGELFF	TGTGCCAGCAGTTTACTACAGGGGGCCGGGGAGCTGTTTTTT
TRBV28	TRBJ2-4	NA	once	15	CASSLWGAVKNIQYF	TGTGCCAGCAGTTTATGGGGGGCGGTCAAAAACATTCAGTACTTC
TRBV27	TRBJ2-1	NA	NA	17	CASSFGAGTSGSNEQFF	NA
TRBV10-3	TRBJ2-5	TRBD2	NA	16	CAISEIDSGSSETQYF	TGTGCCATCAGTGAAATCGATAGCGGGAGTTCAGAGACCCAGTACTTC